These T cell receptor beta chains were read from a single sample in a study of cytomegalovirus exposure and HLA in healthy donors. Clones were sequenced by immunoSEQ multiplex PCR, and TCRdb holds only the in-frame ones, with some missing. The table shows 90,000 to 130,000 clones, with over 60% occurring only once. Sequenced input: PBMCs. The receptors come from a woman in her thirties in good health and CMV-seronegative. CDR3s include the opening cysteine and the closing phenylalanine or tryptophan. A D gene is named only where the DNA matches it firmly. The size of a clone is reported for some rows only, either as once, few or many, or as a class for expanded clones.

>TRBD1|TRBJ1-2|TRBV6-1|few
CASSEETGGYGGYTF
TGTGCCAGCAGTGAAGAAACAGGGGGCTACGGTGGCTACACCTTC
>NA|TRBJ2-3|TRBV7-2|NA
CASSLAGSGSTDTQYF
TGTGCCAGCAGCTTAGCTGGTAGCGGAAGCACAGATACGCAGTATTTT
>NA|TRBJ1-2|TRBV6-1|once
CASSVSADYGYTF
TGTGCCAGCAGTGTATCGGCGGACTATGGCTACACCTTC
>TRBD2|TRBJ2-5|TRBV2|NA
CASLRAGLAGGPQQETQYF
TGTGCCAGCCTACGGGCGGGACTAGCGGGAGGGCCACAACAAGAGACCCAGTACTTC
>NA|TRBJ1-2|TRBV28|NA
CASSLVSGGYGYTF
TGTGCCAGCAGTTTGGTATCGGGGGGTTATGGCTACACCTTC
>NA|TRBJ1-2|TRBV30|once
CAWSAGSNYGYTF
TGTGCCTGGAGTGCAGGGTCTAACTATGGCTACACCTTC
>NA|TRBJ2-7|TRBV7-3|NA
CASSSQPGHTYEQYF
TGTGCCAGCAGCTCACAACCGGGACACACCTACGAGCAGTACTTC
>TRBD1|TRBJ2-2|TRBV27|NA
CASSLTGKELFF
TGTGCCAGCAGTTTGACAGGGAAGGAGCTGTTTTTT
>TRBD2|TRBJ2-1|TRBV2|NA
CASSESPTSGAYNEQFF
TGTGCCAGCAGTGAATCCCCAACTAGCGGGGCCTACAATGAGCAGTTCTTC
>NA|TRBJ2-7|TRBV19|NA
CASSIGGSYEQYF
TGTGCCAGTAGTATCGGCGGCTCCTACGAGCAGTACTTC
>NA|TRBJ1-5|TRBV5-1|NA
CASSLDPGQPQHF
TGCGCCAGCAGCTTGGACCCCGGGCAGCCCCAGCATTTT
>TRBD2|TRBJ2-7|TRBV7-9|NA
CASSPSGPYEQYF
TGTGCCAGCAGTCCTAGCGGTCCCTACGAGCAGTACTTC
>NA|TRBJ1-3|TRBV27|NA
CASSLDSRLAGNTIYF
TGTGCCAGCAGTTTAGACAGCAGGCTTGCTGGAAACACCATATATTTT
>TRBD1|TRBJ2-1|TRBV4-3|NA
CASSQGMAGGYNEQFF
TGCGCCAGCAGCCAAGGTATGGCAGGGGGTTACAATGAGCAGTTCTTC
>NA|TRBJ2-1|TRBV2|NA
CASRRVVEQFF
TGTGCCAGCAGGCGGGTAGTGGAGCAGTTCTTC
>NA|TRBJ2-1|TRBV7-9|NA
CASSTDRDNEQFF
TGTGCCAGCAGCACGGACAGAGACAATGAGCAGTTCTTC
>TRBD1|TRBJ2-3|TRBV30|few
CAWRRGGGTTDTQYF
TGTGCCTGGAGGAGAGGGGGCGGAACCACAGATACGCAGTATTTT
>TRBD1|TRBJ2-2|TRBV10-1|NA
CARGQGMSGELFF
TGCGCCAGGGGACAGGGAATGTCCGGGGAGCTGTTTTTT
>TRBD1|TRBJ1-4|TRBV7-9|few
CASSLGGGTGNEKLFF
TGTGCCAGCAGCTTAGGAGGCGGGACAGGGAATGAAAAACTGTTTTTT
>TRBD1|TRBJ1-1|TRBV10-3|NA
CAIRRDRANTEAFF
TGTGCCATCAGAAGGGACAGGGCGAACACTGAAGCTTTCTTT
>TRBD2|TRBJ2-1|TRBV7-3|NA
CASSLTPSGKNEQFF
TGTGCCAGCAGCTTAACGCCTAGCGGGAAGAATGAGCAGTTCTTC
>NA|TRBJ2-7|TRBV4-3|NA
CASSQERHLEGPTYEQYF
TGCGCCAGCAGCCAAGAGAGGCACCTAGAGGGCCCAACCTACGAGCAGTACTTC
>NA|TRBJ2-7|TRBV7-6|NA
CASSQGAYEQYF
TGTGCCAGCAGCCAAGGGGCTTACGAGCAGTACTTC
>TRBD2|TRBJ2-5|TRBV5-4|NA
CASSFGAGRDQETQYF
TGTGCCAGCAGCTTCGGAGCGGGAAGGGACCAAGAGACCCAGTACTTC
>TRBD2|TRBJ2-3|TRBV2|NA
CASSRAGLAGWGSDTQYF
TGTGCCAGCAGTCGAGCGGGACTAGCGGGATGGGGGTCAGATACGCAGTATTTT
>NA|TRBJ1-2|TRBV10-3|NA
CAITLDRSYGYTF
TGTGCCATCACTCTAGACAGGAGCTATGGCTACACCTTC
>NA|TRBJ2-3|TRBV25-1|NA
CASSALLTQYF
TGTGCCAGCAGTGCCCTACTAACGCAGTATTTT
>TRBD2|TRBJ2-1|TRBV2|few
CASSSGRDHNEQFF
TGTGCCAGCAGTAGCGGGAGGGACCACAATGAGCAGTTCTTC
>NA|TRBJ1-2|TRBV4-3|few
CASSQLGHESNYGYTF
TGCGCCAGCAGCCAATTGGGACACGAATCTAACTATGGCTACACCTTC